The 26 T cell receptor beta chains in this list originate from one sample, sequenced in a study of blood T cells in healthy people across ages. With a J-beta primer mix and a sample-barcoded 5' primer, a second PCR ran about 7 to 12 cycles. TCRdb re-analysed the 5' RACE reads in MiXCR, keeping a single row per CDR3 protein. The top ten clones hold around 15% of a sample with some 900,000 distinct CDR3 sequences, roughly 50% of them seen once. The sample taken for sequencing was blood. The origin of the receptors is a man between 25 and 39 years old in good health.

The sample holds a few counts of this clonotype. The rearrangement links TRBV28 to TRBJ2-4; 10 bases are shared with TRBD1. Germline CDR1 reads MDHEN; CDR2 reads SYDVKM. Germline trimming cut 1 base from V and 8 bases from J; bases unmatched to any gene: 5. CDR3 length: 15 residues. CDR3 sequence (DNA): TGTGCCAGCAGTTTATCCGGGACAGGGGTGGACATTCAGTACTTC. Translating gives CASSLSGTGVDIQYF.

The V call is TRBV10-2, the J call TRBJ2-5, with TRBD2 matching over 11 bases. V was clipped by 7 bases and J by 1 base; unmatched bases: 5. The germline CDR1 and CDR2 sequences are WSHSY and SAAADI. CDR3 size: 15 residues. CDR3 sequence reads: CASKTSGGLQETQYF. The CDR3 DNA reads as TGCGCCAGCAAAACTAGCGGGGGCCTCCAAGAGACCCAGTACTTC.

In its sample, this clonotype was seen a few times. The rearrangement links TRBV6-1 to TRBJ1-2; tentative D call: TRBD1 (5 bases). V was clipped by 8 bases and J by 4 bases, with 17 bases between them. CDR3 length: 14 amino acids. From germline, CDR1 is MNHNS and CDR2 SASEGT. CDR3: CASVPGPRFYGYTF. The DNA for the CDR3 is TGTGCCAGCGTACCGGGACCCCGCTTCTATGGCTACACCTTC.

CDR3 in DNA: TGCGCCAGCAGCGGGAGACAGGGAGAGTGGACAGCCACAGATACGCAGTATTTT. Translating it yields CASSGRQGEWTATDTQYF. The chain combines TRBV5-1 with TRBJ2-3; 7 bases fit TRBD1. With V trimmed by 4 bases and J by 2 bases, 16 bases remained unmatched. The germline V gene encodes CDR1 SGHRS and CDR2 YFSETQ. The CDR3 covers 18 residues.

J is TRBJ2-1 and V is TRBV6-2 or TRBV6-3; TRBD1 agrees at 10 bases. Unmatched junction bases numbered 7, after V lost 0 bases and J lost 8 bases. The CDR3 extends over 16 amino acids. From germline, CDR1 is MNHEY and CDR2 SVGEGT. The CDR3 DNA is TGTGCCAGCAGTTACTCGGCTGGACAGGGGGGAGATGAGCAGTTCTTC. Translating it yields CASSYSAGQGGDEQFF.

The rearrangement uses TRBV29-1 and TRBJ2-7; D is perhaps TRBD1 (6 bases). The CDR3 has 18 amino acids. V lost 2 bases and J 4 bases, leaving 27 bases between the germline ends. CDR1 and CDR2 from the germline V gene are SQVTM and ANQGSEA. CDR3 nucleotides: TGCAGCGTTGAATTGGGAGAGTTAGCCGGGACACCCTGGTACGAGCAGTACTTC. It encodes CSVELGELAGTPWYEQYF.

Only one count was recorded for this clonotype. The chain links TRBV12-5 to TRBJ2-5; 8 bases align to TRBD1. The germline CDR1 and CDR2 sequences are LGHNT and FRNRAP. The V segment lost 7 bases and the J segment 0 bases; nucleotides outside the gene matches: 7. This CDR3 spans 15 amino acids. The CDR3 loop is CASAPDRADQETQYF. The DNA of the CDR3 is TGTGCTAGTGCCCCGGACAGGGCAGACCAAGAGACCCAGTACTTC. The full variable domain, completed using reference TRBV12-5 and TRBJ2-5, is DARVTQTPRHKVTEMGQEVTMRCQPILGHNTVFWYRQTMMQGLELLAYFRNRAPLDDSGMPKDRFSAEMPDATLATLKIQPSEPRDSAVYFCASAPDRADQETQYFGPGTRLLVL.

In this sample, this clonotype turned up many times. The genes are TRBV27 and TRBJ2-7, with D perhaps TRBD1 (6 bases). The germline V gene encodes CDR1 MNHEY and CDR2 SMNVEV (reference sequence). The ends were cut back, 2 bases at V and 12 bases at J, with 14 bases in the middle. The CDR3 covers 12 residues. CDR3 amino acids: CASSLNGGLLYF. CDR3 nucleotides: TGTGCCAGCAGTTTAAATGGGGGCCTATTGTACTTC.

The gene calls are TRBV20-1 and TRBJ1-4; no firm D call. CDR3 length: 13 residues. Trimming pared 0 bases from V and 4 bases from J, leaving 6 bases between. Germline V gene data show CDR1 as DFQATT and CDR2 as SNEGSKA (reference sequence). CDR3 DNA: TGCAGTGCTAGAGACAGGCATAATGAAAAACTGTTTTTT. Protein sequence: CSARDRHNEKLFF.

The sample holds a few counts of this clonotype. V gene TRBV4-3 combines with J gene TRBJ1-2; a possible D gene is TRBD1 (6 bases). The CDR3 consists of 16 residues. Germline V gene sequence: CDR1 LGHNA, CDR2 YSLEER. The V end lost 2 bases, the J end lost 7 bases, and 20 bases lay between the germline ends. This chain's CDR3 is CASSQQSPGAKAGYTF. As DNA, the CDR3 is TGCGCCAGCAGCCAACAGAGTCCAGGGGCCAAAGCTGGCTACACCTTC.

The rearrangement links TRBV7-2 to TRBJ2-5, with D unresolved. This CDR3 contains 13 residues. Germline V CDR1 and CDR2: SGHTA, FQGNSA. Deletions cut 4 bases from V and 1 base from J, with 7 bases between. CDR3 amino acids: CASSSWRQETQYF. In nucleotides, the CDR3 is TGTGCCAGCAGCTCTTGGCGCCAAGAGACCCAGTACTTC.

This clonotype was counted between two and nine times. The chain combines TRBV5-1 with TRBJ1-4; D is perhaps TRBD1 (5 bases). V was shortened by 8 bases and J by 0 bases, with 11 bases between the two germline ends. The CDR3 runs to 14 residues. Germline CDR1 and CDR2: SGHRS and YFSETQ. For the CDR3, the DNA is TGCGCCAGTAAAGGGGCGACAACTAATGAAAAACTGTTTTTT. Residues: CASKGATTNEKLFF.

Details on this clonotype: One end of the junction varies from germline; a read error may be responsible. This rearrangement joins TRBV27 to TRBJ2-5, with 13 bases matching TRBD2. CDR3 length: 15 amino acids. Germline CDR1 reads MNHEY; CDR2 reads SMNVEV (reference sequence). The CDR3 DNA is TGTGCCAGCACTGGGACTAGCGGGGTACAAGAGGCCCAGTACTTC. Its protein is CASTGTSGVQEAQYF.

The chain has TRBV2 and TRBJ2-3; 11 bases match TRBD2. The J segment lost 1 base and the V segment lost 7 bases, leaving 10 bases of the junction unmatched. This CDR3 is 17 amino acids long. Germline V gives CDR1 SNHLY, CDR2 FYNNEI. The DNA for the CDR3 is TGTGCCAGCATAGGGCTAGCGGGGGGCGGGGGCACAGATACGCAGTATTTT. As protein: CASIGLAGGGGTDTQYF.

The rearrangement joins TRBV6-6 to TRBJ1-2; 12 bases align to TRBD1. V was pared by 8 bases and J by 7 bases, with 8 bases of the junction left unmatched. In germline, CDR1 is MNHNY, CDR2 SVGAGI (reference sequence). The CDR3 loop spans 14 amino acids. The CDR3 reads CASGPGQGASGYTF. The CDR3 nucleotides are TGTGCCAGCGGCCCGGGACAGGGGGCGTCTGGCTACACCTTC.

The genes are TRBV5-1 and TRBJ2-5; no clear D gene. The CDR3 sequence is 15 residues long. Trimming left V 0 bases short and J 0 bases short, with 9 bases between. Germline assignment: CDR1 SGHRS and CDR2 YFSETQ. CDR3 bases: TGCGCCAGCAGCTTGGCCGGCAACTACCAAGAGACCCAGTACTTC. Its translation is CASSLAGNYQETQYF.

This clonotype showed up just a few times. The chain employs TRBV2 and TRBJ2-7; D remains unclear. Trimming removed 7 bases at V and 4 bases at J, with 14 bases between. Germline V CDR1 and CDR2: SNHLY, FYNNEI. The CDR3 has 13 residues. CDR3 region: CASNVSPGYEQYF. The CDR3 coding sequence is TGTGCCAGCAACGTCTCGCCCGGATACGAGCAGTACTTC. Together with reference TRBV2 and TRBJ2-7, the CDR3 gives the full variable domain: EPEVTQTPSHQVTQMGQEVILRCVPISNHLYFYWYRQILGQKVEFLVSFYNNEISEKSEIFDDQFSVERPDGSNFTLKIRSTKLEDSAMYFCASNVSPGYEQYFGPGTRLTVT.

The chain recombines TRBV7-2 with TRBJ2-7; no definite D call. Germline values: CDR1 SGHTA, CDR2 FQGNSA. The CDR3 covers 14 residues. The ends were cut back, 5 bases at V and 3 bases at J, with 14 bases in the middle. The CDR3 protein is CASSRVSSGYEQYF. In nucleotides, the CDR3 is TGTGCCAGCAGCCGCGTTTCTTCGGGCTACGAGCAGTACTTC.

This clonotype was counted at least ten times. This chain links TRBV12-3 or TRBV12-4 with TRBJ2-7; weak D call: TRBD1 (6 bases). Trimming took off 3 bases at V and 1 base at J, with 10 bases between the two ends. This CDR3 spans 14 amino acids. The CDR3 loop reads CASSFVQGSYEQYF. CDR3 nucleotides: TGTGCCAGCAGTTTTGTTCAGGGGTCCTACGAGCAGTACTTC.

The chain links TRBV11-2 to TRBJ2-7, with D perhaps assigned TRBD1 or TRBD2 (6 bases each). Germline CDR1 is SGHAT and CDR2 is FQNNGV. V dropped 0 bases and J dropped 2 bases, with 11 bases sitting between them. The CDR3 loop spans 15 amino acids. The CDR3 loop is CASSLDPGGTYEQYF. CDR3 nucleotides: TGTGCCAGCAGCTTAGATCCCGGGGGCACCTACGAGCAGTACTTC.

This clonotype was observed many times. The chain has TRBV20-1 and TRBJ2-5, with D unclear. The CDR3 loop spans 12 amino acids. Germline-derived CDR1 and CDR2 are DFQATT and SNEGSKA (reference sequence). V was trimmed by 0 bases and J by 4 bases, leaving 6 bases between them. In nucleotides, the CDR3 is TGCAGTGCTAGAGAAGCTCGAGAGACCCAGTACTTC. This translates into CSAREARETQYF.

The chain couples TRBV6-5 to TRBJ2-3; the D gene is possibly TRBD1 (5 bases). This CDR3 is 13 amino acids long. V shed 4 bases and J shed 8 bases, with 13 bases lying between them. Germline V gene sequence: CDR1 MNHEY, CDR2 SVGAGI. The CDR3 protein is CASSSNIRGTQYF. In DNA, the CDR3 is TGTGCCAGCAGTTCCAATATAAGGGGTACGCAGTATTTT.

This chain links TRBV6-6 with TRBJ2-3; D call uncertain. Germline values: CDR1 MNHNY, CDR2 SVGAGI (reference sequence). With 5 bases removed from V and 0 bases from J, the gap between germline ends came to 9 bases. The CDR3 spans 14 residues. The CDR3 coding sequence is TGTGCCAGCAGTCTTATCGACAGCACAGATACGCAGTATTTT. Amino acid sequence: CASSLIDSTDTQYF.

The genes are TRBV30 and TRBJ1-2, with D uncertain. The length of the CDR3 is 12 residues. CDR1 is GTSNPN and CDR2 is SVGIG in the germline V gene (reference sequence). V lost 2 bases and J lost 0, with 4 bases in between. CDR3 sequence (DNA): TGTGCCTGGAGTAGGACTAACTATGGCTACACCTTC. Amino acids: CAWSRTNYGYTF. Full variable domain (outside the CDR3, taken from reference TRBV30 and TRBJ1-2): SQTIHQWPATLVQPVGSPLSLECTVEGTSNPNLYWYRQAAGRGLQLLFYSVGIGQISSEVPQNLSASRPQDRQFILSSKKLLLSDSGFYLCAWSRTNYGYTFGSGTRLTVV.

The rearrangement joins TRBV12-3 or TRBV12-4 to TRBJ2-4; TRBD1 aligns across 9 bases. The DNA end lines up better with TRBJ2-7; the J call may be wrong. The length of the CDR3 is 15 residues. In DNA form, the CDR3 reads TGTGCCAGCAGTGCCGGGACAGGGCGAATATACGAGCAGTACTTC. Its translation: CASSAGTGRIYEQYF.

The chain combines TRBV4-2 with TRBJ2-1, with 8 bases matching TRBD2. The CDR3 sequence is 17 residues long. The V gene end was trimmed by 1 base and the J gene end by 7 bases; junction bases not matched to a gene: 12. The germline gives CDR1 LGHNA, CDR2 YNFKEQ. CDR3 in amino acids: CASSQVGGAGAQNEQFF. The CDR3 DNA is TGTGCCAGCAGCCAAGTCGGGGGGGCTGGTGCCCAAAATGAGCAGTTCTTC.